This T cell receptor beta chain was observed in a study of technical replicates of blood from a handful of donors. Data came from immunoSEQ multiplex PCR; TCRdb stores just in-frame clones and leaves some out. The top ten hold approximately 4.7% of the sample, which has approximately 58,000 clones, approximately 86% seen once. The source material was PBMCs. The TCR sequence derives from a human donor in good health. Some clones in this sample may be carry-over from other donors' samples.

Here the CDR3 reads CASTTGGQETQYF. For the CDR3, the DNA is TGTGCCAGCACCACAGGGGGACAAGAGACCCAGTACTTC. This sequence joins TRBV5-6 and TRBJ2-5; 8 positions match TRBD1. This CDR3 region has 13 residues. Germline V gene data show CDR1 as SGHDT and CDR2 as YYEEEE. V shed 6 bases, J shed 2 bases, and the junction held 3 bases outside the gene matches.